The 21 T cell receptor beta chains reported below all come from one sample, sequenced in a study of blood T cell repertoires in COVID-19. The repertoire was sequenced with immunoSEQ multiplex PCR; TCRdb's copy has only in-frame clones and lacks some. The sample consists of around 280,000 clones, around four fifths of them appearing once. Material for sequencing was peripheral blood. All receptors come from a woman aged 45 to 65 with active or convalescent COVID-19.

Here the CDR3 reads CASTNDRTNDSGGEKLFF. DNA of the CDR3: TGTGCCAGCACCAACGACAGGACCAACGACTCAGGAGGTGAAAAACTGTTTTTT. The chain links TRBV2 to TRBJ1-4; a weak D match, TRBD1 (6 bases). V lost 7 bases to trimming and J lost 7 bases, with 28 bases between them. The CDR3 extends over 18 amino acids. Germline values: CDR1 SNHLY, CDR2 FYNNEI.

This chain links TRBV29-1 with TRBJ1-2, with TRBD1 as a possible D gene (5 bases). Germline V gives CDR1 SQVTM, CDR2 ANQGSEA. The V end lost 7 bases, the J end lost 8 bases, and 23 bases lay between the germline ends. The CDR3 has 14 residues. The DNA for the CDR3 is TGCAGCGCGCAACCGTTGCCAGGGCAAGAAGGCTACACCTTC. Its protein product is CSAQPLPGQEGYTF.

This clone was counted a single time. The chain combines TRBV19 with TRBJ1-1, with 9 bases identical to TRBD1. The germline gives CDR1 LNHDA, CDR2 SQIVND (reference sequence). J was trimmed by 5 bases and V by 5 bases; bases with no gene match: 6. The length of the CDR3 is 14 residues. The CDR3 coding sequence is TGTGCCAGTAGTTACAGGGGGCGCGAAACTGAAGCTTTCTTT. This translates into CASSYRGRETEAFF.

V usage is TRBV28 and J usage is TRBJ1-2, with D maybe TRBD1 (5 bases). CDR3 length equals 15 residues. Deletions cut 5 bases from V and 8 bases from J, with 21 bases between. The V gene's germline CDR1 is MDHEN and CDR2 SYDVKM. CDR3 loop: CASSALWGDLIGYTF. CDR3 bases: TGTGCCAGCAGTGCCCTTTGGGGCGACCTGATCGGCTACACCTTC.

The chain couples TRBV12-3 or TRBV12-4 to TRBJ1-6; D is unclear. Between the trimmed V and J ends, which lost 5 bases and 10 bases, there was a span of 9 bases. This CDR3 has 12 amino acids. CDR3 DNA: TGTGCCAGCAGTCCCGACAAATCACCCCTCCACTTT. Translation gives CASSPDKSPLHF.

V and J are TRBV5-4 and TRBJ1-3; tentative D call: TRBD1 (5 bases). CDR1 and CDR2 (germline): SGHNT, YYREEE (reference sequence). The CDR3 spans 15 residues. Deletions cut 4 bases from V and 0 bases from J, with 11 bases between. The CDR3 region has the DNA TGTGCCAGCAGCCAGGACACCAACTCTGGAAACACCATATATTTT. Its translation: CASSQDTNSGNTIYF. The full variable domain, rest sourced from reference TRBV5-4 and TRBJ1-3, is ETGVTQSPTHLIKTRGQQVTLRCSSQSGHNTVSWYQQALGQGPQFIFQYYREEENGRGNFPPRFSGLQFPNYSSELNVNALELDDSALYLCASSQDTNSGNTIYFGEGSWLTVV.

This chain connects TRBV5-1 to TRBJ1-2; the match to TRBD1 covers 7 bases. Germline V gives CDR1 SGHRS, CDR2 YFSETQ. Trimming took 0 bases from V and 4 from J; bases not matched to a gene: 9. The CDR3 loop spans 16 amino acids. CDR3 residues: CASSLAARGLGYGYTF. In nucleotides, the CDR3 is TGCGCCAGCAGCTTGGCCGCGAGGGGGCTAGGCTATGGCTACACCTTC.

The chain links TRBV2 to TRBJ2-1; D ambiguous. The CDR3 runs 11 residues. In germline, CDR1 is SNHLY, CDR2 FYNNEI. The V gene lost 7 bases and the J gene lost 3 bases, with 4 bases spanning the gap. CDR3 protein: CASNNYNEQFF. CDR3 coding DNA: TGTGCCAGCAACAACTACAATGAGCAGTTCTTC.

V usage is TRBV19 and J usage is TRBJ1-1, with TRBD1 as a possible D gene (5 bases). The V end lost 5 bases, the J end lost 1 base, and 14 bases lay between the germline ends. This CDR3 spans 15 amino acids. CDR1 is LNHDA, CDR2 SQIVND, per germline (reference sequence). The CDR3 region is CASSRPDGGNTEAFF. The DNA for the CDR3 is TGTGCCAGTAGTCGGCCTGACGGGGGGAACACTGAAGCTTTCTTT.

The chain employs TRBV7-3 and TRBJ1-4; 7 bases map to TRBD1. This CDR3 spans 16 amino acids. The V segment lost 4 bases and the J segment 0 bases; nucleotides outside the gene matches: 5. The germline V gene encodes CDR1 SGHTA and CDR2 FQGTGA. The CDR3 sequence: CASSSGQPTTNEKLFF. DNA for the CDR3: TGTGCCAGCAGCTCGGGACAGCCTACAACTAATGAAAAACTGTTTTTT.

The chain links TRBV11-2 to TRBJ2-7; TRBD2 aligns across 13 bases. This CDR3 contains 19 residues. Germline trimming cut 2 bases from V and 0 bases from J; bases unmatched to any gene: 10. CDR1 SGHAT and CDR2 FQNNGV come from the germline V gene. CDR3 DNA: TGTGCCAGCAGCTTATATCCGGGACTAGCGGGGCCAAGCTCCTACGAGCAGTACTTC. Amino acid sequence: CASSLYPGLAGPSSYEQYF. Variable domain in full (rest from reference TRBV11-2 and TRBJ2-7): EAGVAQSPRYKIIEKRQSVAFWCNPISGHATLYWYQQILGQGPKLLIQFQNNGVVDDSQLPKDRFSAERLKGVDSTLKIQPAKLEDSAVYLCASSLYPGLAGPSSYEQYFGPGTRLTVT.

This clone turned up a few times. The identical CDR3 is also encoded by other nucleotide sequences in the sample. This chain links TRBV24-1 with TRBJ2-2; 7 positions match TRBD2. Germline-derived CDR1 and CDR2 are KGHDR and SFDVKD. J was trimmed by 0 bases and V by 4 bases; bases with no gene match: 4. The CDR3 is 16 amino acids. The CDR3 region is CATSDAGTTNTGELFF. As DNA, the CDR3 is TGTGCCACCAGTGACGCCGGGACTACGAACACCGGGGAGCTGTTTTTT.

J is TRBJ2-7 and V is TRBV27; 11 nucleotides agree with TRBD2. V trimming: 5 bases; J trimming: 6 bases; junction bases outside the gene matches: 9. The CDR3 totals 15 residues. Per the germline V gene, CDR1 is MNHEY and CDR2 is SMNVEV (reference sequence). The CDR3 loop reads CASSHGTSGDLEQYF. In nucleotides, the CDR3 is TGTGCCAGCAGTCATGGGACTAGCGGAGACCTCGAGCAGTACTTC.

The gene calls are TRBV6-2 or TRBV6-3 and TRBJ1-1; D perhaps matches TRBD1 (6 bases). V was trimmed by 7 bases and J by 0 bases, leaving 21 bases between them. Germline values: CDR1 MNHEY, CDR2 SVGEGT. There are 17 residues in the CDR3. The CDR3 DNA follows: TGTGCCAGCACCCCGCTAGGACAGAGCACGATGAACACTGAAGCTTTCTTT. It codes for CASTPLGQSTMNTEAFF.

The chain combines TRBV30 with TRBJ1-5, with 8 bases that match TRBD1. J gave up 8 bases and V 2 bases, and 11 bases lay outside the gene matches. The CDR3 runs to 15 residues. Germline CDR1 reads GTSNPN; CDR2 reads SVGIG (reference sequence). CDR3 DNA: TGTGCCTGGAGTCACACCGGGACAGGAGGTGAGCCCCAGCATTTT. Translation gives CAWSHTGTGGEPQHF.

V gene TRBV11-2 combines with J gene TRBJ2-7; 9 nucleotides match TRBD1. Germline V gives CDR1 SGHAT, CDR2 FQNNGV. V lost 5 bases, J lost 3 bases, and 2 bases stayed unmatched. The CDR3 consists of 13 residues. This chain's CDR3 is CASSRDRDYEQYF. The CDR3 DNA is TGTGCCAGCAGCCGGGACAGGGACTACGAGCAGTACTTC.

The chain uses TRBV28 and TRBJ1-2; 11 nucleotides align to TRBD1. The V gene's germline CDR1 is MDHEN and CDR2 SYDVKM. Trimming removed 3 bases from V and 5 bases from J; junction bases left unmatched: 5. The CDR3 is 15 residues long. The CDR3 loop is CASSFGQGAGYGYTF. The CDR3 DNA reads TGTGCCAGCAGTTTCGGACAGGGGGCAGGATATGGCTACACCTTC.

V and J are TRBV5-4 and TRBJ1-1; D is unclear. Germline CDR1 and CDR2: SGHNT and YYREEE (reference sequence). The ends were cut back, 1 base at V and 0 bases at J, with 7 bases in the middle. This CDR3 comprises 14 residues. CDR3 protein: CASSLNRLNTEAFF. CDR3 bases: TGTGCCAGCAGCTTGAACAGATTGAACACTGAAGCTTTCTTT.

V gene TRBV28 combines with J gene TRBJ2-7; D is uncertain. Deletions cut 6 bases from V and 2 bases from J, with 8 bases between. Germline-derived CDR1 and CDR2 are MDHEN and SYDVKM. The CDR3 has 12 amino acids. The CDR3 nucleotides read TGTGCCAGCAGCGGGTTAACCTACGAGCAGTACTTC. Its translation is CASSGLTYEQYF.

This clone was counted at least ten times. The rearrangement links TRBV6-5 to TRBJ1-1, with D perhaps matching TRBD1 (5 bases). V was shortened by 2 bases and J by 8 bases, with 9 bases between the two germline ends. This CDR3 comprises 12 residues. CDR1 and CDR2 (germline): MNHEY, SVGAGI. CDR3 amino acids: CASSYVQGEAFF. CDR3 coding DNA: TGTGCCAGCAGTTACGTCCAGGGCGAAGCTTTCTTT.

The CDR3 DNA reads TGTGCCAGCAGGGAGGGTGTGGCCGGGAATTCACCCCTCCACTTT. It encodes CASREGVAGNSPLHF. The chain employs TRBV27 and TRBJ1-6; D remains unclear. The germline V gene encodes CDR1 MNHEY and CDR2 SMNVEV (reference sequence). The CDR3 extends over 15 amino acids. The V end was cut by 6 bases, the J end by 7 bases, with 16 bases between.